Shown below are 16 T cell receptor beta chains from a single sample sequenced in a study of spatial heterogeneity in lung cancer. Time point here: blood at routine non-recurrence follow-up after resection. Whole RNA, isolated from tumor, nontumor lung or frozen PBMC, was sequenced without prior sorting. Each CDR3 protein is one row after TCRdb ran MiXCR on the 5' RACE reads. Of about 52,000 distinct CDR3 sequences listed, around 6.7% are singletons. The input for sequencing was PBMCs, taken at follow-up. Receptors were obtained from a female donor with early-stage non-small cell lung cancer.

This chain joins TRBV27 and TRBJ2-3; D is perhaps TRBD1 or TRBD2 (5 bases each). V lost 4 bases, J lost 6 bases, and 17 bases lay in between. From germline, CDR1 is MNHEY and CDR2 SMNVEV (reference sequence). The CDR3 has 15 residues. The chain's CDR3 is CASSYFRDHGDTQYF. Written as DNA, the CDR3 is TGTGCCAGCAGTTACTTCCGGGACCACGGGGATACGCAGTATTTT.

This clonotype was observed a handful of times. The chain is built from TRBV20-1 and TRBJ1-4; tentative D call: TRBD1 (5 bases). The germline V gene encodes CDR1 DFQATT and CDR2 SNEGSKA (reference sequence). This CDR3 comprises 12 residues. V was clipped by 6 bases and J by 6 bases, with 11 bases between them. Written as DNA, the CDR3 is TGCAGTGCCCCCCGGGGGGATGAAAAACTGTTTTTT. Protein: CSAPRGDEKLFF.

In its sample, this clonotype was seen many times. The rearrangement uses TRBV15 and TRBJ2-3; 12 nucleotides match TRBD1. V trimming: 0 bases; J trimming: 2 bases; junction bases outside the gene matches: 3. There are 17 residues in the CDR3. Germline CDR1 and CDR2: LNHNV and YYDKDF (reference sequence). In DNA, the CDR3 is TGTGCCACCAGCAGAGATGGGACAGGGGGCTTCACAGATACGCAGTATTTT. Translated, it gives CATSRDGTGGFTDTQYF.

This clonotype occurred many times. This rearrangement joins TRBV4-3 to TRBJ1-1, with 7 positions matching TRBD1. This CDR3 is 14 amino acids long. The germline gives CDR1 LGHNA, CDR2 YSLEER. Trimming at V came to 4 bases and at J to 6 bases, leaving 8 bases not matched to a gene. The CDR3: CASSPTGSRSEAFF. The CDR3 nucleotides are TGCGCCAGCAGCCCGACAGGGAGTAGATCTGAAGCTTTCTTT.

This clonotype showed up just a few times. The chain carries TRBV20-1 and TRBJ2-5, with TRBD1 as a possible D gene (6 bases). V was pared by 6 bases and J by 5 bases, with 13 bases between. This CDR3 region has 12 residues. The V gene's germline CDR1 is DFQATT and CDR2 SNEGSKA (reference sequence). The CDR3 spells CSARGVSETQYF. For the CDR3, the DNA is TGCAGTGCCAGGGGAGTATCCGAGACCCAGTACTTC.

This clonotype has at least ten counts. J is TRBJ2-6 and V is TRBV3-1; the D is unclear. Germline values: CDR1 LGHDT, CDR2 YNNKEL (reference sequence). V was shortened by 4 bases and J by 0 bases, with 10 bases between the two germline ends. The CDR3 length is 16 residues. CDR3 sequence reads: CASSPWSSSGANVLTF. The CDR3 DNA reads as TGTGCCAGCAGCCCCTGGTCGAGCTCTGGGGCCAACGTCCTGACTTTC.

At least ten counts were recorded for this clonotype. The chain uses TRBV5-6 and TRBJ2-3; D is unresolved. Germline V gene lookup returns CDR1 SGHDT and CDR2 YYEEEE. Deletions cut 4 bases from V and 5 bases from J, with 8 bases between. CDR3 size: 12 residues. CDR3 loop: CASSRARDTQYF. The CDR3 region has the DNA TGTGCCAGCAGCCGAGCGAGAGATACGCAGTATTTT.

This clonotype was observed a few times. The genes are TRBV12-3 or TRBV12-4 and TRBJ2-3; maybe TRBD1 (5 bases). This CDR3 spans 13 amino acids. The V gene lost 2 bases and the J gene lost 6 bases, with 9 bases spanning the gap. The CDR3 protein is CASSLIGADTQYF. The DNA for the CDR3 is TGTGCCAGCAGTTTAATAGGGGCGGATACGCAGTATTTT.

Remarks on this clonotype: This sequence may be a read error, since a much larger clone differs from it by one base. CDR3 sequence reads: CRARDYKALGYTF. The CDR3 bases are TGCAGAGCTAGAGACTACAAGGCCCTTGGCTACACCTTC. The rearrangement joins TRBV20-1 to TRBJ1-2; D unresolved. Germline V gene data show CDR1 as DFQATT and CDR2 as SNEGSKA (reference sequence). CDR3 length equals 13 residues.

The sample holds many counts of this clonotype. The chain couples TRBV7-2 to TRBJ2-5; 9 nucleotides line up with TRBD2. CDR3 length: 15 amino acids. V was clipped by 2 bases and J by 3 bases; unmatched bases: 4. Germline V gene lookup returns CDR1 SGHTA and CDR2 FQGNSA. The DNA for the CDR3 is TGTGCCAGCAGCTTATCGGTAGCGGGGGAAGAGACCCAGTACTTC. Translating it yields CASSLSVAGEETQYF.

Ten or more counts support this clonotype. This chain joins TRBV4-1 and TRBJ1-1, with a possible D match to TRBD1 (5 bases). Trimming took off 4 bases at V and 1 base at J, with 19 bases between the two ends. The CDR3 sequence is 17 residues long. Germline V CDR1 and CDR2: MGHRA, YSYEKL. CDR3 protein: CASSLLPGGSANTEAFF. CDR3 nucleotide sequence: TGCGCCAGCAGCCTCCTTCCGGGGGGAAGTGCGAACACTGAAGCTTTCTTT.

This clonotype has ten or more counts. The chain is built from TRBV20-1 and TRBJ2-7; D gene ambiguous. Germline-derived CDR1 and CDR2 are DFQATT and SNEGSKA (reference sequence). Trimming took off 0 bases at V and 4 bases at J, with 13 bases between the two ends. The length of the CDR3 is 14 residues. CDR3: CSAREKQSLYEQYF. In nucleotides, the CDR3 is TGCAGTGCTAGAGAGAAACAGTCCCTATACGAGCAGTACTTC.

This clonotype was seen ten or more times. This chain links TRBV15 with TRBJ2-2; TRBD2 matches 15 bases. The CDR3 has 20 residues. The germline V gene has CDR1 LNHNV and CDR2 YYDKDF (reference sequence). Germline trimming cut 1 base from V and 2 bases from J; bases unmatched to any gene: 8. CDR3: CATSRAMGLAGGGNTGELFF. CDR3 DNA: TGTGCCACCAGCAGAGCGATGGGACTAGCGGGGGGCGGTAACACCGGGGAGCTGTTTTTT.

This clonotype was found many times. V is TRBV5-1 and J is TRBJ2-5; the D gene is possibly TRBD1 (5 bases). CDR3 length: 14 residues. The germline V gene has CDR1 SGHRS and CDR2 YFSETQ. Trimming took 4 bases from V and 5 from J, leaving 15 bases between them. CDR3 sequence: CASSLRGAPETQYF. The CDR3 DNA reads TGCGCCAGCAGCCTCCGTGGGGCACCGGAGACCCAGTACTTC.

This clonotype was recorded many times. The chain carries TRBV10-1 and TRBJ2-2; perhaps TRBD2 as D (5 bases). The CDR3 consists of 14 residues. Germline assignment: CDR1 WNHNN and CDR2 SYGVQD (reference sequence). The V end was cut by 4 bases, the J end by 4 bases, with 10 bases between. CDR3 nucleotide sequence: TGCGCCAGCAGTGCGGGGTCCAGCACCGGGGAGCTGTTTTTT. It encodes CASSAGSSTGELFF.

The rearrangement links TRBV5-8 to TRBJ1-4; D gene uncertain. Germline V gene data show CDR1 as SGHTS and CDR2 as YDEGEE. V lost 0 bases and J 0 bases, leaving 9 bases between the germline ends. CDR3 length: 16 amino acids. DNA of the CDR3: TGTGCCAGCAGCTTGGGTACTACCGCAACTAATGAAAAACTGTTTTTT. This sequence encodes CASSLGTTATNEKLFF.